This T cell receptor (beta chain) came from a study of beta chain features in type 1 diabetes. Whole-study findings and limits: Among all four CD4+ subsets, Type 1 diabetes patients had TCRB CDR3s that were moderately but significantly shorter. Type 1 diabetes patients had fewer VDJ junction insertions and more deletions.

Trimming removed 2 bases from V and 1 base from J, with 9 bases in between. Germline V lookup: CDR1 SGHRS, CDR2 YFSETQ. The CDR3 runs 14 residues. Sequenced material consisted of expressed TCRB transcripts (all of the isolated RNA was reverse transcribed). This table comes from immunoSEQ multiplex PCR, and its TCRdb copy is limited to in-frame clones, with some not included. The table includes roughly 300,000 clones, 13% to 15% detected once. The sample holds a few counts of this clone. Its antigen is as yet unknown. This receptor was obtained from a man aged 30 to 39 with type 1 diabetes. Specimen: naive CD4+ T cells from blood. The chain couples TRBV5-1 to TRBJ2-5, with D possibly TRBD1 on 6 matching bases. The CDR3 DNA reads TGCGCCAGCAGCTTACAGGGACCCCAAGAGACCCAGTACTTC. Translating gives CASSLQGPQETQYF.